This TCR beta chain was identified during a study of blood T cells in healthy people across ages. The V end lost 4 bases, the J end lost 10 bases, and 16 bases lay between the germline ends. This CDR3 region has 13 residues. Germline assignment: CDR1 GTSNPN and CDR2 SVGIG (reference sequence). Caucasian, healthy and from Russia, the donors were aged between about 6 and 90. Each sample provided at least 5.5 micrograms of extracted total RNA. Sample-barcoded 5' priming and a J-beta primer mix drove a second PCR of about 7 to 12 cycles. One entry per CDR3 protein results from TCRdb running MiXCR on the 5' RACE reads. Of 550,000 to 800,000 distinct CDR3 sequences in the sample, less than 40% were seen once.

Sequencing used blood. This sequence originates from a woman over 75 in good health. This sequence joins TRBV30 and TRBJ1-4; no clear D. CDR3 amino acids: CAWTTAAPPKLFF. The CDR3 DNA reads TGTGCCTGGACCACAGCGGCACCACCAAAACTGTTTTTT.